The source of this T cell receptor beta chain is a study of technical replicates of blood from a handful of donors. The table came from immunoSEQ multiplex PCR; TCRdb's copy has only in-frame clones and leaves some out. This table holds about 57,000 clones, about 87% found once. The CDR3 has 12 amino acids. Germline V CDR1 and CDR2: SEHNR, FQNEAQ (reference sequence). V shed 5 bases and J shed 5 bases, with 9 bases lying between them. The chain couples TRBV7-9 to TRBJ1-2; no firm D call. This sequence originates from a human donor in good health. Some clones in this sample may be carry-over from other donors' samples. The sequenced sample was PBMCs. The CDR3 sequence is CASSPRDYGYTF. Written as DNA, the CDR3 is TGTGCCAGCAGCCCCCGGGATTATGGCTACACCTTC.